This T cell receptor beta chain stems from a study of cytomegalovirus exposure and HLA in healthy donors. Notes on the study in general: For most TCR sequences rarity was the rule, although some public TCRs occurred in many donors. A missense variant in DCLRE1C was later tied to TCR beta V- and J-gene trimming. Prior analysis indicated that the majority of TCR beta V segments exhibited productivity approximately 87% or approximately 30% of the time.

The donors gave bone marrow, and they were healthy. A word on this clone: Its antigen is unidentified.

Germline CDR1 is SGHTS and CDR2 is YDEGEE. Trimming left V 2 bases short and J 6 bases short, with 15 bases between. CDR3 length equals 15 residues. Both 60 Vbeta primers and 13 Jbeta primers went into the PCR. Sequencing used immunoSEQ multiplex PCR; TCRdb keeps in-frame clones, though not all of them. The sample yields around 130,000 clones, roughly 85% seen once. This receptor was identified in a woman in her 30s in good health and CMV-seropositive. The sequencing sample was made of PBMCs. The chain has TRBV5-8 and TRBJ1-5; D uncertain. Here the CDR3 reads CASSFGAVRGQPQHF. CDR3 nucleotides: TGTGCCAGCAGCTTTGGTGCCGTTCGGGGTCAGCCCCAGCATTTT. The complete variable domain, with remaining parts taken from reference TRBV5-8 and TRBJ1-5, reads EAGVTQSPTHLIKTRGQQATLRCSPISGHTSVYWYQQALGLGLQFLLWYDEGEERNRGNFPPRFSGRQFPNYSSELNVNALELEDSALYLCASSFGAVRGQPQHFGDGTRLSIL.